Sequencing of this TCR beta chain was carried out in a study of blood T cell repertoires in COVID-19. For the study at large: Collection of acute and convalescent COVID-19 samples took place in the United States, Italy and Spain.

In germline, CDR1 is MNHEY, CDR2 SMNVEV (reference sequence). Trimming at V came to 5 bases and at J to 1 base, leaving 7 bases not matched to a gene. The CDR3 totals 16 residues. Source study methods: Amplification with reference gene primers provided the estimates of nucleated cell counts. Generated by immunoSEQ multiplex PCR, the TCRdb table keeps only in-frame clones and is missing some. V, J and clone size are taken as reported in that table, and D and trimming were inferred from the DNA itself. Seen here are approximately 210,000 clones, 88% observed once, and the top ten hold 1.5% to 2%. The rearrangement joins TRBV27 to TRBJ2-2, with TRBD2 identical over 7 bases. The TCR comes from a man in his sixties or seventies with acute or convalescent COVID-19. Sequenced sample: peripheral blood. CDR3 in DNA: TGTGCCAGCAGTCCCTTTCGCGGGAGGAACACCGGGGAGCTGTTTTTT. Amino acid sequence: CASSPFRGRNTGELFF.